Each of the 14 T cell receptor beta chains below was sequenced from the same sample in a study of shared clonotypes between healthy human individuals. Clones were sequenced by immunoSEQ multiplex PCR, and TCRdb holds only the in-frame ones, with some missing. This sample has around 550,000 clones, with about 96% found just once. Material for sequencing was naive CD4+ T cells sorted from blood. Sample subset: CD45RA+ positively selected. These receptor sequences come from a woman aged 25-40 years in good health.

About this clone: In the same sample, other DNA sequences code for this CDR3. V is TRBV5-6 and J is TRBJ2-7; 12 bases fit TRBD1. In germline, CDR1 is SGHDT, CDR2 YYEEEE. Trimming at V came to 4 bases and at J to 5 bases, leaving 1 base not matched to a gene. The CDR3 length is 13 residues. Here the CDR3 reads CASSRDRGHEQYF. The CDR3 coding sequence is TGTGCCAGCAGCCGGGACAGGGGGCACGAGCAGTACTTC. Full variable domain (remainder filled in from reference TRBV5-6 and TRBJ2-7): DAGVTQSPTHLIKTRGQQVTLRCSPKSGHDTVSWYQQALGQGPQFIFQYYEEEERQRGNFPDRFSGHQFPNYSSELNVNALLLGDSALYLCASSRDRGHEQYFGPGTRLTVT.

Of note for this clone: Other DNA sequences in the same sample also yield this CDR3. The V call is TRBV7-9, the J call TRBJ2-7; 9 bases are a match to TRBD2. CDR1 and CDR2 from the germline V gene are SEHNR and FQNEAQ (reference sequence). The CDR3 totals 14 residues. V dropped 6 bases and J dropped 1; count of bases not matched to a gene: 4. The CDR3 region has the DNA TGTGCCAGCAGTTTGACTAGCGGATCCTACGAGCAGTACTTC. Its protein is CASSLTSGSYEQYF.

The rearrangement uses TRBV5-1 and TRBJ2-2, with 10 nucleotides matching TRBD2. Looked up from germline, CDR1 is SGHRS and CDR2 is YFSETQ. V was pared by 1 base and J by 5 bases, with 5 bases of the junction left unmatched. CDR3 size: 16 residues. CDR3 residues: CASSLRASGSTGELFF. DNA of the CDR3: TGCGCCAGCAGCTTGAGGGCTAGCGGGAGTACCGGGGAGCTGTTTTTT.

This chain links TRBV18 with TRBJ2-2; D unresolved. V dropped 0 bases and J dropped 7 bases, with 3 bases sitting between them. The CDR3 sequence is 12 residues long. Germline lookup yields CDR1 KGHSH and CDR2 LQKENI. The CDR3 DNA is TGTGCCAGCTCACCACCGGGCGGGGAGCTGTTTTTT. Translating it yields CASSPPGGELFF.

The CDR3 nucleotides read TGTGCCAGCAGGCGACAGGCGGATCAGCCCCAGCATTTT. As protein: CASRRQADQPQHF. V gene TRBV28 combines with J gene TRBJ1-5; TRBD1 is a possible D gene (6 bases). The V end was cut by 6 bases, the J end by 5 bases, with 11 bases between. The CDR3 is 13 amino acids. The V gene's germline CDR1 is MDHEN and CDR2 SYDVKM.

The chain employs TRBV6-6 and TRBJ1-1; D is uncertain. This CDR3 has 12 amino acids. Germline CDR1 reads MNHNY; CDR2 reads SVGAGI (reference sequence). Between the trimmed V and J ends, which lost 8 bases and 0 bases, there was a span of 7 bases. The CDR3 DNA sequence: TGTGCCAGCGGGAGATTGAACACTGAAGCTTTCTTT. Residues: CASGRLNTEAFF.

CDR3 DNA sequence: TGTGCCAGCAGTTTATCCCGCCGTTTCAAGAAGAACACTGAAGCTTTCTTT. Its translation: CASSLSRRFKKNTEAFF. V is TRBV28 and J is TRBJ1-1; no definite D call. Trimming left V 1 base short and J 1 base short, with 16 bases between. Per germline, CDR1 MDHEN and CDR2 SYDVKM. CDR3 size: 17 residues.

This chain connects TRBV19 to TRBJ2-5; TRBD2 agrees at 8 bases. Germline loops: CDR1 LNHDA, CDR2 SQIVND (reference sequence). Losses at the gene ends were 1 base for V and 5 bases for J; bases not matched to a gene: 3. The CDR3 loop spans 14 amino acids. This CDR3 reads CASSIGASGETQYF. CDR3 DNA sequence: TGTGCCAGTAGTATAGGGGCTAGCGGGGAGACCCAGTACTTC.

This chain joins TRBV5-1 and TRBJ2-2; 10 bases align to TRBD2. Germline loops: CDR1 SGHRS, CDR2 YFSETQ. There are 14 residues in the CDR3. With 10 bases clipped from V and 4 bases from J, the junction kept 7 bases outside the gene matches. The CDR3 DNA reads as TGCGCCTCTGGGGGGACTAGCGCCACCGGGGAGCTGTTTTTT. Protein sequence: CASGGTSATGELFF.

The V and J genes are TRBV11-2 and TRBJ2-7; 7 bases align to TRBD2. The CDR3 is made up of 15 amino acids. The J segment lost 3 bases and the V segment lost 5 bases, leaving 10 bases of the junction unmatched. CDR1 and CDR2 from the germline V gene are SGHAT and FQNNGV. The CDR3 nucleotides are TGTGCCAGCAGCCTCCTAGCGGAGGGTCTCTACGAGCAGTACTTC. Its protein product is CASSLLAEGLYEQYF.

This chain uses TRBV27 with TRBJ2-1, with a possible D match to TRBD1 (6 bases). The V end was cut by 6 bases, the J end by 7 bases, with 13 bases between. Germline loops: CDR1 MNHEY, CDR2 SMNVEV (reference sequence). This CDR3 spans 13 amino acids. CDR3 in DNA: TGTGCCAGCAGCCCACAGGGTCAAAATGAGCAGTTCTTC. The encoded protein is CASSPQGQNEQFF.

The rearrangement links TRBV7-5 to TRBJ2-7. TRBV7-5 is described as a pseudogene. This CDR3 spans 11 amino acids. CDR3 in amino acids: CVRSPPYEQYF. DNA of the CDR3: TGTGTCAGAAGCCCCCCCTACGAGCAGTACTTC.

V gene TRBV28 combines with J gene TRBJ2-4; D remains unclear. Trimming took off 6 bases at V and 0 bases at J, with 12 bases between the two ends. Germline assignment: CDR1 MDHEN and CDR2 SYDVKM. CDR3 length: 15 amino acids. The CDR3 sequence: CASRVADLAKNIQYF. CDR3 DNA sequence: TGTGCCAGCAGGGTCGCGGATCTAGCCAAAAACATTCAGTACTTC.

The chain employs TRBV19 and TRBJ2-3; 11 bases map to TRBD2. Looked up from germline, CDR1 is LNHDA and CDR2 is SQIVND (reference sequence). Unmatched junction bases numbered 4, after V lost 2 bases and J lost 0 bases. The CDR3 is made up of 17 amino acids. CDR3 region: CASSILAGGLSTDTQYF. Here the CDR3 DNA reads TGTGCCAGTAGTATACTAGCGGGAGGCCTAAGCACAGATACGCAGTATTTT.